These 15 T cell receptor beta chains share one sample of origin, sequenced in a study of T-cell reconstitution after alpha-beta-depleted transplantation in children. Unique molecular identifiers were incorporated when the TCRbeta library was constructed. Each CDR3 protein gets one entry after TCRdb re-called the PCR reads with MiXCR. The repertoire has approximately 390,000 distinct CDR3 sequences, under 13% of them found once; the top ten carry approximately 5%. The sequences come from PBMCs from the stem cell graft donor, collected from the stem cell graft. Receptors were obtained from a human donor who donated a stem cell graft to a child with acute myeloid leukemia.

The genes are TRBV7-6 and TRBJ2-1, with D perhaps given as TRBD1 or TRBD2 (5 bases each). Deletions cut 3 bases from V and 0 bases from J, with 15 bases between. This CDR3 is 17 amino acids long. Looked up from germline, CDR1 is SGHVS and CDR2 is FNYEAQ. CDR3 nucleotides: TGTGCCAGCAGCTTGTATCGGGGCCGGAACTCCTACAATGAGCAGTTCTTC. Residues: CASSLYRGRNSYNEQFF.

This clonotype was observed many times. The chain combines TRBV10-3 with TRBJ2-5; D gene ambiguous. The CDR3 runs to 11 residues. Trimming removed 8 bases at V and 4 bases at J, with 8 bases between. Germline-derived CDR1 and CDR2 are ENHRY and SYGVKD. DNA of the CDR3: TGTGCCATCGGGCGATCAGAGACCCAGTACTTC. It is translated as CAIGRSETQYF.

This clonotype was counted many times. This chain joins TRBV7-8 and TRBJ2-1; the match to TRBD2 covers 10 bases. V shed 5 bases, J shed 7 bases, and the junction held 8 bases outside the gene matches. This CDR3 is built from 15 residues. CDR1 and CDR2 from the germline V gene are SGHVS and FQNEAQ. This CDR3 reads CASSPSGRRLNEQFF. DNA of the CDR3: TGTGCCAGCAGCCCTAGCGGGAGAAGGTTGAATGAGCAGTTCTTC.

This clonotype was counted many times. This chain joins TRBV12-3 or TRBV12-4 and TRBJ1-2; 10 bases agree with TRBD1. J was trimmed by 8 bases and V by 6 bases; bases with no gene match: 9. The CDR3 contains 14 residues. The CDR3 sequence: CASRRDRGLEGYTF. CDR3 DNA: TGTGCCAGCAGGCGGGACAGGGGTTTGGAGGGCTACACCTTC.

About this clonotype: A much larger clone lies one base from this, so it may be a read error. This chain connects TRBV27 to TRBJ2-2; unclear D gene. Germline loops: CDR1 MNHEY, CDR2 SMNVEV (reference sequence). The CDR3 is 14 residues long. In DNA, the CDR3 is TGTGCCAACAGTCGGGCAGGAAACACCGGGGAGCTGTTTTTT. Translated: CANSRAGNTGELFF.

This clonotype was seen a few times. The rearrangement joins TRBV10-3 to TRBJ2-7, with TRBD2 as a possible D gene (6 bases). The CDR3 sequence is 14 residues long. Germline-derived CDR1 and CDR2 are ENHRY and SYGVKD. Trimming removed 6 bases from V and 5 bases from J, with 17 bases in between. The CDR3 DNA sequence: TGTGCCATCAGGGCGGGACTGCATGTCCACGAGCAGTACTTC. This encodes CAIRAGLHVHEQYF.

The gene calls are TRBV10-3 and TRBJ1-2; 9 positions match TRBD1. This CDR3 has 18 residues. CDR1 is ENHRY, CDR2 SYGVKD, per germline. V was pared by 1 base and J by 0 bases, with 9 bases of the junction left unmatched. Here the CDR3 reads CAISEWIPGQGPNYGYTF. The CDR3 DNA is TGTGCCATCAGTGAGTGGATTCCGGGACAGGGCCCTAACTATGGCTACACCTTC.

This clonotype has only one observation. V is TRBV18 and J is TRBJ2-3; 7 positions agree with TRBD2. Germline CDR1 and CDR2: KGHSH and LQKENI. This CDR3 comprises 16 residues. J lost 2 bases, V lost 2 bases, and 7 bases had no gene match. CDR3 sequence reads: CASSPTGGITTDTQYF. The DNA of the CDR3 is TGTGCCAGCTCACCAACCGGGGGGATTACCACAGATACGCAGTATTTT.

This clonotype came up a few times. The chain combines TRBV29-1 with TRBJ1-1, with unresolved D. Trimming removed 4 bases at V and 2 bases at J, with 8 bases between. CDR3 length: 12 amino acids. The germline gives CDR1 SQVTM, CDR2 ANQGSEA. In DNA, the CDR3 is TGCAGCGTTGTTTGGGATAACACTGAAGCTTTCTTT. It encodes CSVVWDNTEAFF. Drawing the rest from reference TRBV29-1 and TRBJ1-1, the complete variable domain is SAVISQKPSRDICQRGTSLTIQCQVDSQVTMMFWYRQQPGQSLTLIATANQGSEATYESGFVIDKFPISRPNLTFSTLTVSNMSPEDSSIYLCSVVWDNTEAFFGQGTRLTVV.

The rearrangement uses TRBV6-5 and TRBJ1-2; no clear D gene. The CDR3 has 14 residues. Trimming cost V 0 bases and J 4 bases, with 9 bases left between them. CDR1 is MNHEY, CDR2 SVGAGI, per germline. CDR3 DNA sequence: TGTGCCAGCAGTTACTCGACCAGGTCCTATGGCTACACCTTC. Translation gives CASSYSTRSYGYTF.

The genes are TRBV19 and TRBJ2-7; D is uncertain. This CDR3 has 15 amino acids. Trimming took off 3 bases at V and 2 bases at J, with 14 bases between the two ends. From germline, CDR1 is LNHDA and CDR2 SQIVND (reference sequence). In DNA, the CDR3 is TGTGCCAGTAGTATTTCTCCGGAGCCGACCTACGAGCAGTACTTC. This translates into CASSISPEPTYEQYF.

This clonotype was counted between two and nine times. The rearrangement uses TRBV6-1 and TRBJ1-6; 8 nucleotides align to TRBD1. This CDR3 contains 16 residues. CDR1 and CDR2 (germline): MNHNS, SASEGT. V lost 0 bases, J lost 7 bases, and 5 bases stayed unmatched. DNA of the CDR3: TGTGCCAGCAGTGAAGCAGGGCCAGGGGGCAATTCACCCCTCCACTTT. It is translated as CASSEAGPGGNSPLHF.

This clonotype has more than one count but fewer than ten. The chain carries TRBV19 and TRBJ1-2; D uncertain. Germline V gene data show CDR1 as LNHDA and CDR2 as SQIVND (reference sequence). The CDR3 has 14 residues. The ends were cut back, 4 bases at V and 4 bases at J, with 13 bases in the middle. CDR3 amino acids: CASSRRQTPYGYTF. CDR3 nucleotide sequence: TGTGCCAGTAGTAGAAGACAAACTCCCTATGGCTACACCTTC.

The chain recombines TRBV7-9 with TRBJ2-5; 7 bases align to TRBD2. V dropped 1 base and J dropped 4; count of bases not matched to a gene: 6. This CDR3 has 15 residues. CDR1 and CDR2 (germline): SEHNR, FQNEAQ (reference sequence). The CDR3 here is CASSLVRGSGETQYF. The CDR3 nucleotides read TGTGCCAGCAGCTTAGTTCGCGGGAGCGGAGAGACCCAGTACTTC.

This clonotype was found a few times. The chain carries TRBV16 and TRBJ2-1; D unresolved. The CDR3 totals 13 residues. Trimming shortened V by 0 bases and J by 6 bases, and 6 bases separated the two germline ends. From germline, CDR1 is KGHSY and CDR2 FQNENV. DNA of the CDR3: TGTGCCAGCAGCCAATCGACTGCCAATGAGCAGTTCTTC. The encoded protein is CASSQSTANEQFF.